This T cell receptor beta chain was captured in a study of cytomegalovirus exposure and HLA in healthy donors. 60 Vbeta and 13 Jbeta primers were used in PCR. Here immunoSEQ multiplex PCR was the method, and the copy in TCRdb shows in-frame clones only, minus some. The table has roughly 100,000 clones, 50% to 70% seen once. CDR3 length: 13 amino acids. With 7 bases removed from V and 4 bases from J, the gap between germline ends came to 13 bases. Germline V gene data show CDR1 as MDHEN and CDR2 as SYDVKM. Study-wide results and caveats: One later analysis reportedly identified an Asian-associated ancestry cluster that showed fewer N-insertions than the approximately 710-donor mean.

Of note for this clone: The target antigen is unknown.

The source material was PBMCs. The chain uses TRBV28 and TRBJ1-2; D is unclear. This clonotype was sampled from a human donor in good health. The CDR3 reads CASIPPGSYGYTF. CDR3 in DNA: TGTGCCAGCATCCCCCCAGGCAGCTATGGCTACACCTTC.